This T cell receptor (beta chain) comes out of a study of regulatory T cells in long-lasting Graves disease. According to the study, TCR beta libraries were built with iRepertoire HTBI primers and CDR3-region Arm-PCR. In the study's own analysis: Identified segments across samples numbered about 60 TRBV and roughly 15 TRBJ. Each CDR3 protein gets one entry after TCRdb re-called the multiplex PCR reads with MiXCR. In this record, the V and J calls reflect TCRdb's handling and not the investigators' own analysis. The data hold about 470,000 distinct CDR3 sequences, with 15% to 20% observed a single time. Deletions cut 0 bases from V and 8 bases from J, with 14 bases between. Germline loops: CDR1 SGHDN, CDR2 FVKESK. The CDR3 contains 15 residues. The time point denotes: newly diagnosed GD, antithyroid drugs for less than 3 months. PBMC RNA was the source of the TCR library. In addition, the sample was reused for a study of T cells in Graves' hyperthyroidism and ophthalmopathy. This second study says: The primer set for the first-round RT-PCR of the TCR CDR3 was HTBI.

The rearrangement uses TRBV14 and TRBJ2-1; D may be TRBD2 (5 bases). The sequencing used peripheral blood mononuclear cells (PBMCs), collected at new diagnosis, from a patient treated with antithyroid drugs. This receptor was identified in a middle-aged man with Graves disease. The CDR3 protein is CASSQERGIGDEQFF. CDR3 in DNA: TGTGCCAGCAGCCAAGAACGAGGGATCGGAGATGAGCAGTTCTTC.